The TCR beta chain under discussion was sequenced for a study of shared clonotypes between healthy human individuals. Study-wide results and limits: Sampling covered nothing but blood. Tissue TCR repertoires likely differ from those found in blood.

CDR1 and CDR2 from the germline V gene are SGHRS and YFSETQ. With 0 bases removed from V and 0 bases from J, the gap between germline ends came to 9 bases. The CDR3 extends over 15 amino acids. Libraries were prepared by immunoSEQ multiplex PCR; TCRdb keeps only in-frame clonotypes and omits some of them. Among some 790,000 clones listed, roughly 72% were seen once. A word on this clone: Its target is unknown. Other DNA sequences in this specimen translate into the identical CDR3.

The sequence came from a woman between 25 and 40 years old in good health. V gene TRBV5-1 combines with J gene TRBJ1-2; D gene unclear. Input material: memory CD4+ T cells sorted from blood. Subset: CD45RA-negative fraction. For the CDR3, the DNA is TGCGCCAGCAGCTTGGGTGCCGGCGCTAACTATGGCTACACCTTC. Its translation: CASSLGAGANYGYTF.